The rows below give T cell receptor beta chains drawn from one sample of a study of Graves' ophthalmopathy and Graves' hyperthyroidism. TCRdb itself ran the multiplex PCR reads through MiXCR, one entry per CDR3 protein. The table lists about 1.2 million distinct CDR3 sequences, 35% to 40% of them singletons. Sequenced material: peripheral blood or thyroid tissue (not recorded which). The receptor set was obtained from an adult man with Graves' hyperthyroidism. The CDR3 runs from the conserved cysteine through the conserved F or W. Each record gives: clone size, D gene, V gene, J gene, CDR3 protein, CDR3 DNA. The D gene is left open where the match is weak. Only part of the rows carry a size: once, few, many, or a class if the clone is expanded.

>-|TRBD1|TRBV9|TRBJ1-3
CASTPGTGAGNTIYF
TGTGCCAGCACCCCCGGGACAGGGGCTGGAAACACCATATATTTT
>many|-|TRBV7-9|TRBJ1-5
CASSRGRNNQPQHF
TGTGCCAGCAGCAGGGGACGGAACAATCAGCCCCAGCATTTT
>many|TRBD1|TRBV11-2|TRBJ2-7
CASSPSDRVYEQYF
TGTGCCAGCAGCCCATCGGACAGGGTCTACGAGCAGTACTTC
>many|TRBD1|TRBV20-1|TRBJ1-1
CSWTGSKVDTEAFF
TGCAGTTGGACAGGGTCGAAGGTAGATACTGAAGCTTTCTTT
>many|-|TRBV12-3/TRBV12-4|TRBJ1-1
CASSLPRTEAFF
TGTGCCAGCAGCCTCCCGAGGACTGAAGCTTTCTTT
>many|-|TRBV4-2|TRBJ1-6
CASSQVDRKDSPLHF
TGTGCCAGCAGCCAAGTCGACAGGAAAGATTCACCCCTCCACTTT
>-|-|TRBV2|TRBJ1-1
CASTGGGGEAFF
TGTGCCAGCACGGGGGGGGGCGGTGAAGCTTTCTTT
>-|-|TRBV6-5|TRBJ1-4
CASSGDRNEKLFF
TGTGCCAGCAGTGGCGACAGGAATGAAAAACTGTTTTTT
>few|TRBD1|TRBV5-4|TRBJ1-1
CASSPGQSRGAFF
TGTGCCAGCAGCCCGGGACAGTCGCGGGGAGCTTTCTTT
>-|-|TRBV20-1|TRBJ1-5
CSASSEDSGRAEHF
TGCAGTGCTAGCAGTGAGGATAGCGGGAGGGCCGAGCATTTT
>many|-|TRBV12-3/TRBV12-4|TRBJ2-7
CASSFGSGGQYF
TGTGCCAGCAGTTTTGGGAGTGGTGGGCAGTACTTC
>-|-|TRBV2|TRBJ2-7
CASSFAVGPRTYEQYF
TGTGCCAGCAGTTTCGCAGTGGGACCCCGGACCTACGAGCAGTACTTC
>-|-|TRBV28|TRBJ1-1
CASKSNTEAFF
TGTGCCAGCAAAAGCAACACTGAAGCTTTCTTT
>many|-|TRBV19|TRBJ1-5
CASNAGSRYQPQHF
TGTGCCAGTAATGCGGGATCGAGATACCAGCCCCAGCATTTT
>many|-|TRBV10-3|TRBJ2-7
CAISEVVGSYEQYF
TGTGCCATCAGTGAGGTGGTGGGCTCCTACGAGCAGTACTTC
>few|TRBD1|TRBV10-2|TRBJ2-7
CAARGTGVGEQYF
TGTGCCGCAAGAGGGACAGGGGTCGGCGAGCAGTACTTC
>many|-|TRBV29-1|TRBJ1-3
CSVGLGQTGNTIYF
TGCAGCGTCGGACTAGGACAGACTGGAAACACCATATATTTT
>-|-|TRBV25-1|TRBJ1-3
CASSDPRGGAGNTIYF
TGTGCCAGCAGTGACCCAAGGGGAGGGGCTGGAAACACCATATATTTT
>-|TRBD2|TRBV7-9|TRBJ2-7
CASSKGLAPYEQYF
TGTGCCAGCAGCAAGGGACTAGCGCCCTACGAGCAGTACTTC
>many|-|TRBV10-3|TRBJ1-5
CAISDSAQPQHF
TGTGCCATCAGTGACTCGGCTCAGCCCCAGCATTTT
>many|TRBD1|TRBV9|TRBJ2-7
CASSQRQGSYEQYF
TGTGCCAGCAGCCAACGACAGGGGTCGTACGAGCAGTACTTC
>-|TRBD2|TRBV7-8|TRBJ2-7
CASSRAGTSGAEQYF
TGTGCCAGCAGCAGAGCCGGGACTAGCGGGGCCGAGCAGTACTTC
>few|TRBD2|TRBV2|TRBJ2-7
CASSEGAGTITYEQYF
TGTGCCAGCAGTGAAGGAGCCGGGACTATAACCTACGAGCAGTACTTC
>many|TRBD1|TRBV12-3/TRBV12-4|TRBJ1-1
CASSLAGTGNTEAFF
TGTGCCAGCAGTCTGGCCGGGACAGGGAACACTGAAGCTTTCTTT
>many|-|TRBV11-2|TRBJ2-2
CASSLKGPGELFF
TGTGCCAGCAGCTTAAAGGGTCCCGGGGAGCTGTTTTTT
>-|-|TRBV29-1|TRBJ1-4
CSVVGRFNEKLFF
TGCAGCGTTGTAGGCAGATTTAATGAAAAACTGTTTTTT
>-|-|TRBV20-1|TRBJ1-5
CSATGATKPQHF
TGCAGTGCTACAGGGGCCACCAAGCCCCAGCATTTT
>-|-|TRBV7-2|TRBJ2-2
CASSLGLLLVRTGELFF
TGTGCCAGCAGCTTAGGTCTTCTGCTAGTTCGCACCGGGGAGCTGTTTTTT
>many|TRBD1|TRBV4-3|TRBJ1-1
CASSQGTGATNTEAFF
TGCGCCAGCAGCCAAGGGACAGGGGCCACGAACACTGAAGCTTTCTTT
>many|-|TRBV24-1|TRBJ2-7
CATSDTRPPYEQYF
TGTGCCACCAGTGACACACGTCCTCCCTACGAGCAGTACTTC
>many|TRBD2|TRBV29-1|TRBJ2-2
CSAGAGSNTGELFF
TGCAGCGCTGGAGCGGGATCGAACACCGGGGAGCTGTTTTTT
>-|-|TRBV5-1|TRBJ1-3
CASSLAGEYSGNTIYF
TGCGCCAGCAGCTTAGCTGGGGAGTACTCTGGAAACACCATATATTTT
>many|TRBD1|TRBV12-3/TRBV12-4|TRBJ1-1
CASSLKGAGNTEAFF
TGTGCCAGCAGTTTGAAGGGGGCAGGGAACACTGAAGCTTTCTTT